This entry features one T cell receptor (beta chain) sequence. This clonotype occurred a few times. The specificity of this receptor is unknown. Per-base qualities were not stored, and no clone one base away is much larger. The library was built by means of RT-PCR. Sequencing was performed on an Illumina HiSeq 2500. TCRdb's own reprocessing of the public reads used fastp at Q25 and MiXCR and kept productive beta chains. Each CDR3 protein appears once, grouped with its most common genes and DNA. The sample table holds more than 550,000 distinct CDR3 sequences, of which around 10% were seen once. 8% to 13% of the sample comes from the top ten. This sample is drawn from a study of response to subunit inactivated influenza vaccine (dated by TCRdb to about 2018). For context, the study as a whole: To follow how T cells responded to a trivalent subunit inactivated influenza vaccine, the researchers relied on deep quantitative profiling of the T cell receptor repertoire.

The study at large found these results: It was suggested by the authors that each seasonal influenza vaccination may recruit only a limited number of new T cells.

These data were also filed under a second study, of T cells expressing NK-cell markers. As the second study states: TCR beta cDNA libraries were prepared using 5'RACE template switching, which introduced a universal primer site and unique molecular identifiers. Three sorted T-cell subsets (CD3+CD56+NKG2C+, CD3+CD56+NKG2C- and CD3+CD56-NKG2C+) from 8 or 9 donors had their TCR beta-chain repertoires profiled. Among the eight sequenced donors, only one was HCMV-seronegative, while the other seven were HCMV-seropositive. To restrict sorting to alphabetaTCR-expressing T cells, an anti-gammadeltaTCR antibody was added in several experiments. In more than 5 donors, the dominant CD3+CD56+NKG2C+ clonotypes ranked among the top 10 CD8+ clonotypes, making up 1.0-7.0% of CD8+ T cells. Those dominant clonotypes were again the most abundant among CD3+CD56-NKG2C+ cells in a handful of donors, at about 25-65%. It remained unclear whether the expanded NKG2C-expressing T cell clones were specific for HCMV antigens. The study sequenced eight donors, all healthy volunteers chosen at random: three men and five women. HCMV-specific IgG was detected in serum with a commercial ELISA kit to determine HCMV serostatus. Ficoll density gradient centrifugation was used to isolate peripheral blood mononuclear cells from blood. Bulk peripheral blood T-cell repertoires were additionally sequenced from unsorted PBMC for several donors. cDNA synthesis was primed from the TCR beta constant segment, followed by two successive PCR amplification steps. Libraries were sequenced as 2 x 150 bp reads on Illumina HiSeq 2000/2500, MiSeq or NextSeq. MIGEC handled demultiplexing of the reads and grouping by UMI, while MiTCR was used to assemble and quantify clonotypes. To exclude erroneous sequences, any TCR cDNA sequence not supported by at least two reads was discarded. Downstream repertoire analysis used the tcR package, and clonotypes were matched across fractions by CDR3 nucleotide sequence plus V segment. VDJmatch was used to annotate antigen specificity against VDJdb, with one amino acid substitution in CDR3 permitted.

The sequenced sample was PBMCs from blood, obtained on the day of vaccination. This TCR came from a man aged 50-60 years who received an inactivated influenza vaccine. Donor details come from another sample of the same person, matched by shared clones.

The base sequence is TGTGCCAGCAGCTTGGGTGGCTCCAGAACTAATGAAAAACTGTTTTTT. Its translation is CASSLGGSRTNEKLFF. Recombination linked TRBV5-5 to TRBJ1-4; too little of a D gene remains to name it. V gives up 0 bases and J gives up 1 base, and the segment between their germline ends measures 10 bases. From its cysteine to its phenylalanine, the CDR3 spans 16 amino acids. The DNA shown is the 48-base CDR3, in frame from base 1. From the germline V gene (reference sequence), CDR1 is SGHKS and CDR2 is YYEKEE. With all but the CDR3 taken from the reference TRBV5-5 and TRBJ1-4 genes, the full variable domain is: DAGVTQSPTHLIKTRGQQVTLRCSPISGHKSVSWYQQVLGQGPQFIFQYYEKEERGRGNFPDRFSARQFPNYSSELNVNALLLGDSALYLCASSLGGSRTNEKLFFGSGTQLSVL.